A single sample is the source of the 10 T cell receptor beta chains below, sequenced in a study of radiation and T cells in renal cell carcinoma. Clones were sequenced by immunoSEQ multiplex PCR, and TCRdb holds only the in-frame ones, with some missing. Of about 86,000 clones in the sample, approximately 86% were seen once. This sample's time point: blood 4 weeks post-SBRT, at nephrectomy. Documented treatment: 15 Gy SBRT to primary tumor, nephrectomy 4 weeks later. The source was blood, collected from a patient whose treatment included radiotherapy and nephrectomy. The receptor set was obtained from a man aged 50 to 60 with renal cell carcinoma.

V usage is TRBV7-6 and J usage is TRBJ2-5; D possibly corresponds to TRBD2 (5 bases). CDR3 length: 13 residues. Trimming cost V 4 bases and J 3 bases, with 9 bases left between them. From germline, CDR1 is SGHVS and CDR2 FNYEAQ. This chain's CDR3 is CASSSGLKETQYF. DNA of the CDR3: TGTGCCAGCAGCTCCGGACTGAAAGAGACCCAGTACTTC.

This sequence joins TRBV6-1 and TRBJ1-2; D is ambiguous. Germline values: CDR1 MNHNS, CDR2 SASEGT. Trimming left V 2 bases short and J 8 bases short, with 18 bases between. The CDR3 has 15 amino acids. Written as DNA, the CDR3 is TGTGCCAGCAGTGAAACGAGGGCGGGATATCGGGGCTACACCTTC. Amino acid sequence: CASSETRAGYRGYTF.

The chain couples TRBV6-6 to TRBJ2-1; 14 bases are a match to TRBD2. V lost 5 bases, J lost 10 bases, and 10 bases stayed unmatched. The CDR3 contains 16 residues. Germline V gene data show CDR1 as MNHNY and CDR2 as SVGAGI (reference sequence). The CDR3 coding sequence is TGTGCCAGCAGTAAAATCGGACTAGCGGGGGGACAGGAGCAGTTCTTC. Translation gives CASSKIGLAGGQEQFF.

V gene TRBV5-1 combines with J gene TRBJ1-4; D ambiguous. V dropped 6 bases and J dropped 6 bases, with 18 bases sitting between them. Germline V gene lookup returns CDR1 SGHRS and CDR2 YFSETQ. The CDR3 runs to 15 residues. CDR3 loop: CASTLGGMRDEKLFF. The DNA for the CDR3 is TGCGCCAGCACCCTGGGAGGGATGAGGGATGAAAAACTGTTTTTT.

The CDR3 DNA reads TGTGCCAGCACCACAGGGTTGGCCGGGGAGCTGTTTTTT. Translation: CASTTGLAGELFF. This sequence joins TRBV6-1 and TRBJ2-2, with D maybe TRBD1 (6 bases). There are 13 residues in the CDR3. Trimming pared 7 bases from V and 6 bases from J, leaving 12 bases between. Looked up from germline, CDR1 is MNHNS and CDR2 is SASEGT.

This clone was seen a handful of times. For the CDR3, the DNA is TGTGCCAGCAGTGAAGGACAGGATTCACCCCTCCACTTT. Its translation is CASSEGQDSPLHF. The rearrangement links TRBV2 to TRBJ1-6; a weak D match, TRBD1 (6 bases). The germline V and J ends were trimmed by 1 base and 8 bases, with 6 bases remaining between them. The CDR3 covers 13 residues. Germline V lookup: CDR1 SNHLY, CDR2 FYNNEI.

The chain employs TRBV29-1 and TRBJ2-3, with 7 bases that match TRBD1. This CDR3 has 14 residues. Germline CDR1 SQVTM, CDR2 ANQGSEA. The V gene end was trimmed by 6 bases and the J gene end by 0 bases; junction bases not matched to a gene: 6. The CDR3 sequence is CSVFGQVSTDTQYF. In DNA form, the CDR3 reads TGCAGCGTGTTCGGACAGGTTAGCACAGATACGCAGTATTTT.

The V call is TRBV23-1, the J call TRBJ2-7, with TRBD1 matching 8 bases. TRBV23-1 is reported as an ORF; its role is uncertain. The CDR3 totals 18 residues. Germline trimming cut 6 bases from V and 0 bases from J; bases unmatched to any gene: 16. This CDR3 is CASSLVCAGGVHSYEQYF. The DNA for the CDR3 is TGCGCCAGCAGCCTGGTTTGTGCAGGGGGCGTCCACTCCTACGAGCAGTACTTC.

The V gene is TRBV7-9, the J gene TRBJ1-4; no definite D call. There are 14 residues in the CDR3. V lost 2 bases, J lost 8 bases, and 12 bases lay in between. The V gene's germline CDR1 is SEHNR and CDR2 FQNEAQ (reference sequence). The CDR3 DNA sequence: TGTGCCAGCAGCTTAATGGGCAGCGGGGAAAAACTGTTTTTT. It encodes CASSLMGSGEKLFF.

The rearrangement joins TRBV19 to TRBJ2-3; no definite D call. V was shortened by 3 bases and J by 5 bases, with 6 bases between the two germline ends. In germline, CDR1 is LNHDA, CDR2 SQIVND (reference sequence). The CDR3 runs 12 residues. The CDR3 sequence: CASSINRDTQYF. The DNA of the CDR3 is TGTGCCAGTAGTATCAACAGAGATACGCAGTATTTT. The full variable domain, completed using reference TRBV19 and TRBJ2-3, is DGGITQSPKYLFRKEGQNVTLSCEQNLNHDAMYWYRQDPGQGLRLIYYSQIVNDFQKGDIAEGYSVSREKKESFPLTVTSAQKNPTAFYLCASSINRDTQYFGPGTRLTVL.